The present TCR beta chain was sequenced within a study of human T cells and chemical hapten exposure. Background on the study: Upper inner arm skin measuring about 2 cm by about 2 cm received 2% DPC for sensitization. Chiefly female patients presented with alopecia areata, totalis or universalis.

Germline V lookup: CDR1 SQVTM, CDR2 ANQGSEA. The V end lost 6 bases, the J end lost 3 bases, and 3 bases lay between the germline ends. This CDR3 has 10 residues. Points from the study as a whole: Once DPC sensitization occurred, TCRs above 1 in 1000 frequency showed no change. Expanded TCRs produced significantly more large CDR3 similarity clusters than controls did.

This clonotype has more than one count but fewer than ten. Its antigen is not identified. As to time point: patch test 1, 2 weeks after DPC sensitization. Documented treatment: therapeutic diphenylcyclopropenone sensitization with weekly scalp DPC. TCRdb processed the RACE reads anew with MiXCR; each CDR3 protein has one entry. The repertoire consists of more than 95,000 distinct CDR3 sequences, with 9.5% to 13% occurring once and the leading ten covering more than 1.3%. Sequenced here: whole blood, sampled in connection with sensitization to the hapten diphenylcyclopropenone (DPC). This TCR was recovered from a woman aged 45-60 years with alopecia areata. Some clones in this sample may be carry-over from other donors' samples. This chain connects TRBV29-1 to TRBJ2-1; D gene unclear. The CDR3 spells CSVYYNEQFF. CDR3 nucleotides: TGCAGCGTGTACTACAATGAGCAGTTCTTC.